These T cell receptor beta chains were read from a single sample in a study of blood T cell repertoires in COVID-19. Using immunoSEQ multiplex PCR, the repertoire was profiled, and TCRdb retains in-frame clones only, with some absent. The top ten clones hold approximately 9.7% of a sample with roughly 150,000 clones, more than 65% of them seen once. Sequences were obtained from peripheral blood. Receptors originate from a woman between 45 and 60 years old with acute or convalescent COVID-19. The CDR3 runs from the conserved cysteine through the conserved F or W. A D gene is named only where the DNA matches it firmly. A clone size is listed for some rows: how often the clone was seen (once, few, many), or a class if it is expanded.

TRBV28	.	12	TRBJ1-2	.	CASSLPSYGYTF	TGTGCCAGCAGCCTGCCTAGCTATGGCTACACCTTC
TRBV19	.	16	TRBJ1-3	.	CASTFRGPESGNTIYF	TGTGCCAGTACGTTCCGGGGTCCCGAATCTGGAAACACCATATATTTT
TRBV6-5	TRBD2	15	TRBJ2-7	.	CASSYVGGLVSEQYF	TGTGCCAGCAGTTACGTCGGGGGGTTGGTGAGCGAGCAGTACTTC
TRBV7-2	TRBD1	15	TRBJ1-2	.	CASSPRDRVGYGYTF	TGTGCCAGCAGCCCGCGGGACAGGGTGGGATATGGCTACACCTTC
TRBV10-3	.	14	TRBJ2-7	.	CAITPDKGVYEQYF	TGTGCCATCACCCCGGACAAGGGCGTTTACGAGCAGTACTTC
TRBV28	.	14	TRBJ1-3	.	CASSPAGMADTIYF	TGTGCCAGCAGCCCCGCCGGGATGGCGGACACCATATATTTT
TRBV28	.	14	TRBJ1-5	.	CASSIGHRNQPQHF	TGTGCCAGCAGTATTGGACACCGCAATCAGCCCCAGCATTTT
TRBV4-3	.	15	TRBJ2-2	.	CASSQVYGYIGELFF	TGCGCCAGCAGCCAAGTATACGGGTACATCGGGGAGCTGTTTTTT
TRBV27	.	13	TRBJ1-2	.	CASSPQGMGGYTF	TGTGCCAGCAGTCCTCAGGGGATGGGTGGCTACACCTTC
TRBV2	TRBD1	14	TRBJ2-7	once	CASSEGWDRDEQYF	TGTGCCAGCAGTGAAGGGTGGGACAGGGACGAGCAGTACTTC
TRBV3-1/TRBV3-2	.	17	TRBJ1-1	.	CASSQVAGIGPVGTAFF	TGTGCCAGCAGCCAAGTAGCGGGTATAGGCCCCGTCGGTACGGCTTTCTTT
TRBV2	TRBD1	17	TRBJ1-6	.	CASSGGSGGTYNSPLHF	TGTGCCAGCAGTGGAGGTTCAGGGGGGACCTATAATTCACCCCTCCACTTT
TRBV7-6	.	13	TRBJ2-7	.	CASSLPAGREQYF	TGTGCCAGCAGCCTCCCGGCGGGGCGCGAGCAGTACTTC
TRBV19	.	13	TRBJ1-5	.	CASSKLRDQPQHF	TGTGCCAGTAGTAAGCTCAGGGATCAGCCCCAGCATTTT
TRBV18	TRBD1	13	TRBJ1-2	.	CASSPSTGPGYTF	TGTGCCAGCTCACCGTCGACAGGGCCCGGCTACACCTTC
TRBV19	.	14	TRBJ1-4	.	CASSYPGTNEKLFF	TGTGCCAGTAGCTATCCAGGGACTAATGAAAAACTGTTTTTT
TRBV18	TRBD2	17	TRBJ2-7	.	CASSPLLTSGRNHEQYF	TGTGCCAGCTCGCCACTACTTACTAGCGGGAGGAACCACGAGCAGTACTTC
TRBV6-2/TRBV6-3	TRBD2	14	TRBJ2-5	.	CASRPSGGAETQYF	TGTGCCAGCAGGCCTAGCGGGGGGGCGGAGACCCAGTACTTC
TRBV4-3	TRBD2	15	TRBJ2-7	.	CASSQGFAGLYEQYF	TGCGCCAGCAGCCAAGGGTTCGCGGGACTATACGAGCAGTACTTC
TRBV27	.	16	TRBJ2-7	.	CASSLLPGEYLYEQYF	TGTGCCAGCAGTTTATTACCAGGGGAGTACCTATACGAGCAGTACTTC